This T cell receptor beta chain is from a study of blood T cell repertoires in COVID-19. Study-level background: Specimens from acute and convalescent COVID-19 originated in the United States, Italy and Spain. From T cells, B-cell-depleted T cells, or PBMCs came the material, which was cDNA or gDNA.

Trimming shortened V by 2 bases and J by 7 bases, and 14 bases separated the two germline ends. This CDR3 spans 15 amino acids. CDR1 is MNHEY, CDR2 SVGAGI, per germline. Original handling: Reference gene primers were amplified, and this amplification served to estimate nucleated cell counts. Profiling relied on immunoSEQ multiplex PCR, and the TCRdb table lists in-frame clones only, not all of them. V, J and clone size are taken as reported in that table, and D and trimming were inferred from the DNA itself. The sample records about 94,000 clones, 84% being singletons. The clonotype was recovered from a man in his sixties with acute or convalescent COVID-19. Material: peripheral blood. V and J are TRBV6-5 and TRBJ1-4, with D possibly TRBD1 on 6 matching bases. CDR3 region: CASSYVGRGGEKLFF. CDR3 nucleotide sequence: TGTGCCAGCAGTTACGTTGGAAGAGGGGGTGAAAAACTGTTTTTT.